This record covers a single TCR beta chain. What it recognizes is unknown. Germline CDR1 MNHEY, CDR2 SVGAGI. This CDR3 region has 13 residues. The ends were cut back, 7 bases at V and 11 bases at J, with 20 bases in the middle. Time point indicated: blood 2 weeks post-SBRT. Specified treatment: 15 Gy SBRT to primary tumor, nephrectomy 4 weeks later. After SBRT, blood was collected at 2 and 4 weeks, plus baseline. This renal cell carcinoma was of the clear cell type. This specimen belongs to a study of radiation and T cells in renal cell carcinoma. Overall study results and limits: In blood, top tumor clones expanded by 2 weeks, shrinking by 4.

The assay was immunoSEQ multiplex PCR, and TCRdb's table has in-frame clones only and misses some. The sample includes around 130,000 clones, 88% seen only once; the top ten take more than 5%. Sequenced here: blood, sampled from a patient whose treatment included radiotherapy and nephrectomy. This chain uses TRBV6-5 with TRBJ1-1; no reliable D call. The sequence was obtained from a woman aged 70-85 years with renal cell carcinoma. This chain's CDR3 is CASIHPGAESAFF. The CDR3 region has the DNA TGTGCCAGCATACATCCAGGCGCAGAATCCGCTTTCTTT.